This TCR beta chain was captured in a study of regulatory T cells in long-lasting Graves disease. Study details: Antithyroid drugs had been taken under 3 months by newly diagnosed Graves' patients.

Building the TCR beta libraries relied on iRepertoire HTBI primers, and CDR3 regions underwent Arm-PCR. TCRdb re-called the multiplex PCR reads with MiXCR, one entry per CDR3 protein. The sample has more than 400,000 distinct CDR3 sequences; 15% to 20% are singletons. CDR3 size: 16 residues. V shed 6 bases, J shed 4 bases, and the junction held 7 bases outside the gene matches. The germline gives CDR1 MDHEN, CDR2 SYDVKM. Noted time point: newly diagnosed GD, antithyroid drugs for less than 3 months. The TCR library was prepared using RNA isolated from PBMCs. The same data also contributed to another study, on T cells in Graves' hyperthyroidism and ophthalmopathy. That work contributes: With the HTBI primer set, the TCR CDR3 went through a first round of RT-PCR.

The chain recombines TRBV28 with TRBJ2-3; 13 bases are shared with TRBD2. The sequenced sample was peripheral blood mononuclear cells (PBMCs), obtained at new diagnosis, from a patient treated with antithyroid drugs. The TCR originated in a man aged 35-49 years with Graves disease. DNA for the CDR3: TGTGCCAGCAGGCTTGGACTAGCGGGAGACGCAGATACGCAGTATTTT. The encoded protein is CASRLGLAGDADTQYF.